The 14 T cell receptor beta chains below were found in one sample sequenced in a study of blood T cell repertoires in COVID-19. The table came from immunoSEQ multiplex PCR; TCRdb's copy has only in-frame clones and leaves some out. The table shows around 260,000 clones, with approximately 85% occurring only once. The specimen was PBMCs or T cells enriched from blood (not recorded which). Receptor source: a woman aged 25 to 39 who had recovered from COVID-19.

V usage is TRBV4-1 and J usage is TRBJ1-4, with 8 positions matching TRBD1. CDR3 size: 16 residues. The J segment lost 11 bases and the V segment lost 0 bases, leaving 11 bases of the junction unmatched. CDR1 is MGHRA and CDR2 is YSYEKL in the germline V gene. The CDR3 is CASSQDLGQAVGKLFF. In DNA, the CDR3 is TGCGCCAGCAGCCAAGATTTGGGACAGGCCGTGGGGAAACTGTTTTTT.

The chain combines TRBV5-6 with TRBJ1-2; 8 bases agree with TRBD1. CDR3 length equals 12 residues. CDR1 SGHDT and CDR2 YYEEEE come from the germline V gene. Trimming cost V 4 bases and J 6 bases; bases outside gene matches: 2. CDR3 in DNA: TGTGCCAGCAGCCCGGACAGGGATGGCTACACCTTC. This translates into CASSPDRDGYTF.

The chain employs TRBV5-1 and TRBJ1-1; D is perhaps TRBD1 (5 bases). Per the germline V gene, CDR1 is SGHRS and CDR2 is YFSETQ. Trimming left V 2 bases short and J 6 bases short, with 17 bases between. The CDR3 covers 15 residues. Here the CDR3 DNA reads TGCGCCAGCAGCTTAGGGGCCCTACTAAGCTCTGAAGCTTTCTTT. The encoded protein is CASSLGALLSSEAFF.

DNA for the CDR3: TGTGCCAGCAGCCAAGCCGGGGGGACACACTACAATGAGCAGTTCTTC. Protein product: CASSQAGGTHYNEQFF. The chain recombines TRBV4-2 with TRBJ2-1, with D possibly being TRBD2 (7 bases). The CDR3 sequence is 16 residues long. Germline CDR1 and CDR2: LGHNA and YNFKEQ. Trimming removed 1 base from V and 3 bases from J, with 13 bases in between.

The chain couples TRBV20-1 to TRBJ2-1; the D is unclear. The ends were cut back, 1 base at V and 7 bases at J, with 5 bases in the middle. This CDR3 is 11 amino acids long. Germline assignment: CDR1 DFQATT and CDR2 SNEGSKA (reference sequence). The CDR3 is CSARGGNEQFF. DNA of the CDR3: TGCAGTGCTAGAGGCGGAAATGAGCAGTTCTTC.

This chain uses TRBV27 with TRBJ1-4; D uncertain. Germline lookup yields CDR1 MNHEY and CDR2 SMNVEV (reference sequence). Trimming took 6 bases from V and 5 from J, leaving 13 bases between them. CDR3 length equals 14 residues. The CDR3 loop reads CASRPRQRNEKLFF. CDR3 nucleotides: TGTGCCAGCAGACCGCGACAACGGAATGAAAAACTGTTTTTT.

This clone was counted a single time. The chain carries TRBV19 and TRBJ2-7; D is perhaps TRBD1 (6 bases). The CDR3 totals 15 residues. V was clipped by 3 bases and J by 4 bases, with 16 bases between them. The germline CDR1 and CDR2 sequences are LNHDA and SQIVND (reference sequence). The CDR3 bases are TGTGCCAGTAGTATCTCCGGGACACCTACTTACGAGCAGTACTTC. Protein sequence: CASSISGTPTYEQYF.

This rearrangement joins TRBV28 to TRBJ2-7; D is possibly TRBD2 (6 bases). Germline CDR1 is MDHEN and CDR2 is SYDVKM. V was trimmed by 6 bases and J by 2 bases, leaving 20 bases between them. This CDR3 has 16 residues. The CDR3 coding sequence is TGTGCCAGCAGCCCCAAAGAGGGACTCTACACCTACGAGCAGTACTTC. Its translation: CASSPKEGLYTYEQYF. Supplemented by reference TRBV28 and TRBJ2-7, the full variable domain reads DVKVTQSSRYLVKRTGEKVFLECVQDMDHENMFWYRQDPGLGLRLIYFSYDVKMKEKGDIPEGYSVSREKKERFSLILESASTNQTSMYLCASSPKEGLYTYEQYFGPGTRLTVT.

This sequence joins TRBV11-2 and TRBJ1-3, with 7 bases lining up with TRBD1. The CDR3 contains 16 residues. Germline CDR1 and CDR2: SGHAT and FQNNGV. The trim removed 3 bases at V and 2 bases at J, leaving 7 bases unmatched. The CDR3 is CASSFQTGTAGNTIYF. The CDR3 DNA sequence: TGTGCCAGCAGCTTCCAAACGGGGACAGCTGGAAACACCATATATTTT.

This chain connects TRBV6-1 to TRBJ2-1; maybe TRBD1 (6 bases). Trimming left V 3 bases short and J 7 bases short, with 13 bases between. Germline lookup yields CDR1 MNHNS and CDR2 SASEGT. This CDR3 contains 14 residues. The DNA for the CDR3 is TGTGCCAGCAGTGAGACAGGCAGGGCGAATGAGCAGTTCTTC. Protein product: CASSETGRANEQFF.

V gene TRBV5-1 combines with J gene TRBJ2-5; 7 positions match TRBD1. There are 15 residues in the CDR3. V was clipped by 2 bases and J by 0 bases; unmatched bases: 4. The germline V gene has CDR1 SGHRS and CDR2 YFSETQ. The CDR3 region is CASSFNRGDQETQYF. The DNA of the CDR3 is TGCGCCAGCAGCTTTAACAGGGGCGACCAAGAGACCCAGTACTTC.

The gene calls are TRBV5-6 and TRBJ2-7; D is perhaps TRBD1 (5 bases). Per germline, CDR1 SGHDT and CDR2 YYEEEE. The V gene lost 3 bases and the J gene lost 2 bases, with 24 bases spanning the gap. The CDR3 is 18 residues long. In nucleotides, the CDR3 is TGTGCCAGCAGCTGGGGCCCGTTACAGCATTCCATTACCTACGAGCAGTACTTC. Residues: CASSWGPLQHSITYEQYF.

This CDR3 reads CASTQTGGTEAFF. For the CDR3, the DNA is TGTGCCAGCACCCAAACAGGGGGCACTGAAGCTTTCTTT. This chain connects TRBV21-1 to TRBJ1-1; the tabulated D call, TRBD1, remains unverified against the DNA. TRBV21-1 is reported as a pseudogene. The CDR3 is 13 residues long.

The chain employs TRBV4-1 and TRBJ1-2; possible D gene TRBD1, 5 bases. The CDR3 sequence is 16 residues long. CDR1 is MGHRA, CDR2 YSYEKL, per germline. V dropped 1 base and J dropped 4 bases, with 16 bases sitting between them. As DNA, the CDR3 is TGCGCCAGCAGCCAAGGTGTCACTACAAGGGGCTATGGCTACACCTTC. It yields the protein CASSQGVTTRGYGYTF.